A selection of T cell receptor beta chains follows, all from one sample in a study of identical twins. TCRdb called the 5' RACE reads again in MiXCR, with one record for every CDR3 protein. The repertoire consists of around 650,000 distinct CDR3 sequences, with about 7% occurring once and the leading ten covering about 1.5%. These data were also reused for a study on yellow fever vaccine responses in identical twins.

The sequenced sample consisted of PBMCs. All receptors come from a woman aged 18-29 years in good health. CDR3s include the opening cysteine and the closing phenylalanine or tryptophan. Fields, in order: J gene, D gene, clone size, V gene, CDR3 DNA, CDR3 protein. D genes are given only for firm matches. Not every row has a clone size; where given, it reads once, few, many or a size class.

TRBJ1-1 | NA | few | TRBV11-2 | TGTGCCAGCAGCTTATACCATCTTACCAACACTGAAGCTTTCTTT | CASSLYHLTNTEAFF
TRBJ2-5 | NA | few | TRBV20-1 | TGCAGTGCTAGAGATTTGGGATCAGAGACCCAGTACTTC | CSARDLGSETQYF
TRBJ1-2 | TRBD1 | few | TRBV4-2 | TGTGCCAGCAGCCAAGATCCGGGACAGGAGAATGGCTACACCTTC | CASSQDPGQENGYTF
TRBJ2-1 | TRBD2 | few | TRBV10-3 | TGTGCCATCAGTGGGCTAACTAGCGGTTCCTACAATGAGCAGTTCTTC | CAISGLTSGSYNEQFF
TRBJ2-1 | NA | many | TRBV12-3/TRBV12-4 | TGTGCCAGCAGATCCAGGGGAGATGAGCAGTTCTTC | CASRSRGDEQFF
TRBJ1-3 | NA | few | TRBV18 | TGTGCCAGCTCACCCCCAGCGCAGCGCTCTGGAAACACCATATATTTT | CASSPPAQRSGNTIYF
TRBJ2-1 | NA | NA | TRBV15 | TGTGCCACCAGCGCGCCCGGGGTAGCTCTCCGTGATGAGCAGTTCTTC | CATSAPGVALRDEQFF
TRBJ2-7 | NA | many | TRBV27 | TGTGCCAGCAGTTCCCTTCTCCGGGGGAATACCTACGAGCAGTACTTC | CASSSLLRGNTYEQYF
TRBJ1-2 | NA | many | TRBV12-3/TRBV12-4 | TGTGCCAGCAGTTTAATGACAGCGTATGGCTACACCTTC | CASSLMTAYGYTF
TRBJ2-3 | NA | NA | TRBV12-3/TRBV12-4 | TGTGCCAGCCAGGCAGCAACTAGCACAGATACGCAGTATTTT | CASQAATSTDTQYF
TRBJ1-5 | NA | few | TRBV21-1 | TGTGCCAGCAGGGACAGGGAGGGGAGCAATCAGCCCCAGCATTTT | CASRDREGSNQPQHF
TRBJ1-4 | NA | NA | TRBV7-2 | TGTGCCAGCAGCTTAGATCCATCTGGGGAAAAACTGTTTTTT | CASSLDPSGEKLFF
TRBJ2-7 | TRBD1 | NA | TRBV12-5 | TGTGCTAGTGGACCCCGACAGGGCTACGAGCAGTACTTC | CASGPRQGYEQYF
TRBJ1-4 | NA | NA | TRBV25-1 | TGTGCCAGCAGTGAAAACAGGGTTGGGGAAAAACTGTTTTTT | CASSENRVGEKLFF
TRBJ2-3 | NA | many | TRBV12-3/TRBV12-4 | TGTGCCAGCAGAGAGAGCGGAAAATCCGATACGCAGTATTTT | CASRESGKSDTQYF
TRBJ2-5 | NA | NA | TRBV5-1 | TGCGCCAGCAGCTTTACTGGGAAAGAGACCCAGTACTTC | CASSFTGKETQYF
TRBJ1-6 | NA | NA | TRBV28 | TGTGCCAGCAGTTTACTGACGGGGGCGGGCTCCTATAATTCACCCCTCCACTTT | CASSLLTGAGSYNSPLHF
TRBJ2-5 | NA | NA | TRBV4-2 | TGTGCCAGCAGCCAAGAATGGAGGGAAGAGACCCAGTACTTC | CASSQEWREETQYF
TRBJ2-3 | TRBD2 | many | TRBV25-1 | TGTGCCAGCACCCCACCCGGTAGCGGGAGCTGGGTAGATACGCAGTATTTT | CASTPPGSGSWVDTQYF
TRBJ2-5 | NA | NA | TRBV7-6 | TGTGCCAGCAGCCATTCTCCGGGGAAGGAGACCCAGTACTTC | CASSHSPGKETQYF
TRBJ1-1 | NA | few | TRBV20-1 | TGCAGTGCTAGATCCCGCATGAACACTGAAGCTTTCTTT | CSARSRMNTEAFF
TRBJ1-1 | NA | few | TRBV7-9 | TGTGCCAGCAGCCGTATTACAGGGAACACTGAAGCTTTCTTT | CASSRITGNTEAFF
TRBJ2-5 | TRBD1 | few | TRBV12-3/TRBV12-4 | TGTGCCAGCAGCTCCGGGACAGGGAGAGAGACCCAGTACTTC | CASSSGTGRETQYF
TRBJ1-2 | NA | NA | TRBV29-1 | TGCAGCGTTGAAATGGGGAACTATGGCTACACCTTC | CSVEMGNYGYTF
TRBJ2-1 | TRBD2 | few | TRBV12-3/TRBV12-4 | TGTGCCAGCAGTTTAAGCGGGGGGGGACTAGCGAAATACAATGAGCAGTTCTTC | CASSLSGGGLAKYNEQFF
TRBJ2-2 | NA | few | TRBV5-5 | TGTGCCAGCCAGAGTACAGCTATCTCCGGGGAGCTGTTTTTT | CASQSTAISGELFF
TRBJ1-5 | NA | NA | TRBV7-2 | TGTGCCAGCAGCCTCCCCTCGGGCAATCAGCCCCAGCATTTT | CASSLPSGNQPQHF
TRBJ2-5 | NA | many | TRBV12-3/TRBV12-4 | TGTGCCAGCAGTCGCGCCGATTACAAACAAGAGACCCAGTACTTC | CASSRADYKQETQYF
TRBJ2-1 | TRBD2 | few | TRBV24-1 | TGTGCCACCAGTGACCCCGGCTCTAGCGGGAGGGGTTCCTACAATGAGCAGTTCTTC | CATSDPGSSGRGSYNEQFF
TRBJ1-5 | NA | many | TRBV28 | TGTGCCAGCAGTTTATCGTGGGGGAATCAGCCCCAGCATTTT | CASSLSWGNQPQHF
TRBJ2-2 | TRBD2 | NA | TRBV7-8 | TGTGCCAGCAGCGCCCGTAGATTTAGCGGGTCGGGCTTTGGGGAGCTGTTTTTT | CASSARRFSGSGFGELFF
TRBJ1-1 | NA | many | TRBV29-1 | TGCAGCGCTACACAGGTGAACACTGAAGCTTTCTTT | CSATQVNTEAFF
TRBJ2-3 | NA | few | TRBV28 | TGTGCCAGCAGGAGGGCCACAGATACGCAGTATTTT | CASRRATDTQYF
TRBJ2-2 | NA | many | TRBV27 | TGTGCCAGCAGTGGTGCGGACCTCACCGGGGAGCTGTTTTTT | CASSGADLTGELFF
TRBJ2-3 | TRBD1 | many | TRBV12-3/TRBV12-4 | TGTGCCAGCAGCGAAACAGGGGGCGGAACGCAGTATTTT | CASSETGGGTQYF
TRBJ2-2 | TRBD1 | NA | TRBV3-1 | TGTGCCAGCAGCAAGGGACAGTACACCGGGGAGCTGTTTTTT | CASSKGQYTGELFF
TRBJ2-3 | TRBD2 | many | TRBV5-1 | TGCGCCAGCAGCTTGGGTACTAGCGGGGGGGCCGGGACAGATACGCAGTATTTT | CASSLGTSGGAGTDTQYF
TRBJ2-5 | NA | many | TRBV12-3/TRBV12-4 | TGTGCCAGCAGCAAGAAACAGGGTGGGTTCGTGGAGACCCAGTACTTC | CASSKKQGGFVETQYF
TRBJ2-1 | NA | few | TRBV28 | TGTGCCAGCAGCCAGAACAGGGGGGGGCAAGATGAGCAGTTCTTC | CASSQNRGGQDEQFF
TRBJ1-4 | NA | NA | TRBV10-3 | TGTGCCATCAGTGAGGGATCGGAAAAACTGTTTTTC | CAISEGSEKLFF
TRBJ2-2 | NA | few | TRBV28 | TGTGCCAGCAGTCGTAAGGTCGGGGGTACCGGGGAGCTGTTTTTT | CASSRKVGGTGELFF
TRBJ2-1 | TRBD2 | many | TRBV4-2 | TGTGCCAGCACCAATCTAGCGGGAGGATACAATGAGCAGTTCTTC | CASTNLAGGYNEQFF
TRBJ2-2 | TRBD2 | few | TRBV27 | TGTGCCAGCAGTCCCATAGGACCGACTAGCGGGAGTTTAAACACCGGGGAGCTGTTTTTT | CASSPIGPTSGSLNTGELFF
TRBJ2-5 | NA | few | TRBV20-1 | TGCAGTGCCCGACCCCCAACAGGGCCCCAAGAGACCCAGTACTTC | CSARPPTGPQETQYF
TRBJ2-5 | TRBD2 | NA | TRBV6-1 | TGTGCCAGCAGTAAAGGACTAGCGGGGGGGCTTTACCAAGAGACCCAGTACTTC | CASSKGLAGGLYQETQYF
TRBJ1-2 | NA | NA | TRBV19 | TGTGCCAGTAGTATAAGCTCGGACAACTATGGCTACACCTTC | CASSISSDNYGYTF
TRBJ2-7 | NA | NA | TRBV6-2/TRBV6-3 | TGTGCCAGCAGCCGATTTCCCCCACCAGACTACGAGCAGTACTTC | CASSRFPPPDYEQYF
TRBJ2-5 | TRBD2 | NA | TRBV3-1 | TGTGCCAGCAGCCAAGGACTAGCGGGAGCGGGGGAGACCCAGTACTTC | CASSQGLAGAGETQYF
TRBJ1-4 | NA | many | TRBV7-9 | TGTGCCAGCAGCCAAGGCCAGGGCCTTGAAAAACTGTTTTTT | CASSQGQGLEKLFF
TRBJ2-5 | NA | few | TRBV5-1 | TGCGCCAGCAGCTTGGCTTCCGGGGGCCGGGAGACCCAGTACTTC | CASSLASGGRETQYF
TRBJ2-7 | TRBD2 | many | TRBV5-1 | TGCGCCAGCAGCTTGGATGGCGCGGGAGCGACCTACGAGCAGTACTTC | CASSLDGAGATYEQYF
TRBJ1-1 | NA | many | TRBV12-3/TRBV12-4 | TGTGCCAGCAGAGGAAGCGGCACTGAAGCTTTCTTT | CASRGSGTEAFF
TRBJ1-1 | NA | NA | TRBV6-5 | TGTGCCAGCAGTTACGGGGCGCCCACTGAAGCTTTCTTT | CASSYGAPTEAFF
TRBJ2-3 | TRBD1 | NA | TRBV28 | TGTGCCAGCAGTCTTCGGACAGGGGAGGGGTATTTT | CASSLRTGEGYF
TRBJ2-7 | NA | many | TRBV28 | TGTGCCAGCAGTACCCCGGTGGAGAAGGACGAGCAGTACTTC | CASSTPVEKDEQYF
TRBJ2-1 | TRBD2 | few | TRBV7-3 | TGTGCCAGCAGCTTGGGGACTAGCGGGAGTGATGAGCAGTTCTTC | CASSLGTSGSDEQFF
TRBJ2-3 | TRBD2 | NA | TRBV7-3 | TGTGCCAGCAGCTTACAGCTTACCGGGACTAGCGGGGGCACAGATACGCAGTATTTT | CASSLQLTGTSGGTDTQYF